These 5 T cell receptor beta chains came from one sample sequenced in a study of blood T cell repertoires in COVID-19. Measured with immunoSEQ multiplex PCR; TCRdb has only the in-frame clones, and not every one. The repertoire has 250,000 or so clones, roughly 82% of them found once; the top ten carry 9% to 15%. Sequences were obtained from peripheral blood. The receptors come from a man older than 75 with acute or convalescent COVID-19.

This clone was counted only a few times. V usage is TRBV11-2 and J usage is TRBJ2-7, with 7 positions matching TRBD2. The CDR3 length is 15 residues. Per germline, CDR1 SGHAT and CDR2 FQNNGV. J was trimmed by 7 bases and V by 5 bases; bases with no gene match: 14. This CDR3 is CASSLAFMGGGEQYF. CDR3 in DNA: TGTGCCAGCAGCCTAGCCTTTATGGGGGGAGGGGAGCAGTACTTC. The entire variable domain, with the rest obtained from reference TRBV11-2 and TRBJ2-7, is as follows: EAGVAQSPRYKIIEKRQSVAFWCNPISGHATLYWYQQILGQGPKLLIQFQNNGVVDDSQLPKDRFSAERLKGVDSTLKIQPAKLEDSAVYLCASSLAFMGGGEQYFGPGTRLTVT.

This chain joins TRBV2 and TRBJ2-1; TRBD2 matches 11 bases. The CDR3 length is 17 residues. V lost 5 bases, J lost 2 bases, and 8 bases stayed unmatched. CDR1 and CDR2 (germline): SNHLY, FYNNEI. The CDR3 loop reads CASSKRTSGWPYNEQFF. CDR3 coding DNA: TGTGCCAGCAGTAAACGGACTAGCGGGTGGCCCTACAATGAGCAGTTCTTC.

The V call is TRBV6-5, the J call TRBJ1-3; D gene uncertain. The CDR3 spans 15 residues. V lost 6 bases and J 0 bases, leaving 12 bases between the germline ends. The germline gives CDR1 MNHEY, CDR2 SVGAGI. CDR3 DNA sequence: TGTGCCAGCAGGGGAGAGAGGAGCTCTGGAAACACCATATATTTT. It translates to CASRGERSSGNTIYF.

This chain uses TRBV5-1 with TRBJ1-5; tentative D call: TRBD1 (5 bases). Trimming pared 2 bases from V and 5 bases from J, leaving 11 bases between. Germline loops: CDR1 SGHRS, CDR2 YFSETQ. The CDR3 loop spans 14 amino acids. The CDR3 DNA follows: TGCGCCAGCAGCTTAAGGGGCGGGGATCAGCCCCAGCATTTT. This sequence encodes CASSLRGGDQPQHF. The full variable domain, in which reference TRBV5-1 and TRBJ1-5 provide the parts outside the CDR3, is KAGVTQTPRYLIKTRGQQVTLSCSPISGHRSVSWYQQTPGQGLQFLFEYFSETQRNKGNFPGRFSGRQFSNSRSEMNVSTLELGDSALYLCASSLRGGDQPQHFGDGTRLSIL.

The V call is TRBV12-3 or TRBV12-4, the J call TRBJ2-7; the D gene is possibly TRBD2 (5 bases). V was pared by 6 bases and J by 3 bases, with 9 bases between. The CDR3 sequence is 12 residues long. The CDR3 DNA sequence: TGTGCCAGCAGCGGAGGTATCTACGAGCAGTACTTC. It translates to CASSGGIYEQYF.